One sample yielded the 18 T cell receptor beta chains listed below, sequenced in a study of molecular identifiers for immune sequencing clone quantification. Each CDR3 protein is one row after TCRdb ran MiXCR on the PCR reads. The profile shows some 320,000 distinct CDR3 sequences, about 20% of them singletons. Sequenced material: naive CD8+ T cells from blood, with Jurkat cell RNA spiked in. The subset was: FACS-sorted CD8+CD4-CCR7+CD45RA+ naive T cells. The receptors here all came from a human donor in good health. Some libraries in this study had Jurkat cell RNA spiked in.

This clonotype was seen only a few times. CDR3 bases: TGTGCCAGCAGTTGGAGCGGGATCACAGATACGCAGTATTTT. It encodes CASSWSGITDTQYF. The V and J genes are TRBV28 and TRBJ2-3; 7 nucleotides match TRBD2. Germline V CDR1 and CDR2: MDHEN, SYDVKM. The V and J ends lost 4 bases and 2 bases, in that order; junction bases with no gene match: 3. There are 14 residues in the CDR3.

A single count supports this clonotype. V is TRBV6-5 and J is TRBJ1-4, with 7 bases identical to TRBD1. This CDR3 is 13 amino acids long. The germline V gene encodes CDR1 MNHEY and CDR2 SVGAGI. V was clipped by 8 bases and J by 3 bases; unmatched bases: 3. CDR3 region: CASRTGSNEKLFF. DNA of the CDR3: TGTGCCAGCCGGACAGGTTCTAATGAAAAACTGTTTTTT.

The CDR3 DNA follows: TGTGCCAGCGGAACTTTTAGCAATCAGCCCCAGCATTTT. It specifies CASGTFSNQPQHF. The rearrangement uses TRBV27 and TRBJ1-5, with D unresolved. Trimming removed 8 bases from V and 0 bases from J, with 8 bases in between. From germline, CDR1 is MNHEY and CDR2 SMNVEV (reference sequence). The CDR3 covers 13 residues.

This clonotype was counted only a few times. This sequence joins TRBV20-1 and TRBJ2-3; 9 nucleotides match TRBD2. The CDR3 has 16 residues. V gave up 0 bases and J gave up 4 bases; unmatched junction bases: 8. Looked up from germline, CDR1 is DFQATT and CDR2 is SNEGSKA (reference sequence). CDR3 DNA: TGCAGTGCTAGAGATTCAGCGGGGGGTTTCGCAGATACGCAGTATTTT. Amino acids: CSARDSAGGFADTQYF.

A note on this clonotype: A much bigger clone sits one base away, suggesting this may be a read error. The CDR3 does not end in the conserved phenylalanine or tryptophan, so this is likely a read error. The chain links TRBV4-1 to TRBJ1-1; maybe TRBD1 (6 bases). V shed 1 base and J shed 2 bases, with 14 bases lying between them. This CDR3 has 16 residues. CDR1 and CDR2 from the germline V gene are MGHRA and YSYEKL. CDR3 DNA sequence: TGCGCCAGCAGCCAAGGACGACAGGTTGGCAACACTGAAGCTTTCCTT. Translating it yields CASSQGRQVGNTEAFL.

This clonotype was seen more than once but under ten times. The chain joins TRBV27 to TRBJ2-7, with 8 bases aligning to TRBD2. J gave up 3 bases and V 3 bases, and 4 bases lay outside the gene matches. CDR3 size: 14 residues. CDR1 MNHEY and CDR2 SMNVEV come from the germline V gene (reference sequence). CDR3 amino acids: CASSFALADYEQYF. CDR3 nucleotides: TGTGCCAGCAGTTTCGCACTAGCGGACTACGAGCAGTACTTC.

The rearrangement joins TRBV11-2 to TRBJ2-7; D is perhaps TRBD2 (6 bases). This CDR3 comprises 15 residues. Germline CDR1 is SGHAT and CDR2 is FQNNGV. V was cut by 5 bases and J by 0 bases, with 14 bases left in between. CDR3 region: CASSPGLGSSYEQYF. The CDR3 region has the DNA TGTGCCAGCAGCCCGGGACTCGGTTCCTCCTACGAGCAGTACTTC. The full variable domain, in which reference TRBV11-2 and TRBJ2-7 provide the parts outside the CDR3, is EAGVAQSPRYKIIEKRQSVAFWCNPISGHATLYWYQQILGQGPKLLIQFQNNGVVDDSQLPKDRFSAERLKGVDSTLKIQPAKLEDSAVYLCASSPGLGSSYEQYFGPGTRLTVT.

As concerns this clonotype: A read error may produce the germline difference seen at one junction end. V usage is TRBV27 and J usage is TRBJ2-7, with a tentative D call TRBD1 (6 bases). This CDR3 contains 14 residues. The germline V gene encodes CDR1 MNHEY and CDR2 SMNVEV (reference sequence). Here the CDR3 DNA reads TGTGCCTGCAGTCCTAACAGGGAGCCCTACGAGCAGTACTTC. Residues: CACSPNREPYEQYF.

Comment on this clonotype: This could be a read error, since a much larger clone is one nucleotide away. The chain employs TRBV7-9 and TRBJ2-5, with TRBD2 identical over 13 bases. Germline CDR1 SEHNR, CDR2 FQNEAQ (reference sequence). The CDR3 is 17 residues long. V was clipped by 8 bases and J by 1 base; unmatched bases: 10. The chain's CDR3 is CASGLSGTSGAQETQYF. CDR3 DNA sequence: TGTGCCAGCGGCCTAAGCGGGACTAGCGGGGCCCAAGAGACCCAGTACTTC.

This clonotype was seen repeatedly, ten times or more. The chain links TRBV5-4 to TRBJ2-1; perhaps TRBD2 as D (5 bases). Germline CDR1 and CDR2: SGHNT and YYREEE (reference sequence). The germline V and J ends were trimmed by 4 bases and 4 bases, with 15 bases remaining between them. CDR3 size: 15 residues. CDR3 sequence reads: CASSPDPGNYNEQFF. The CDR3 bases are TGTGCCAGCAGCCCTGACCCGGGGAATTACAATGAGCAGTTCTTC.

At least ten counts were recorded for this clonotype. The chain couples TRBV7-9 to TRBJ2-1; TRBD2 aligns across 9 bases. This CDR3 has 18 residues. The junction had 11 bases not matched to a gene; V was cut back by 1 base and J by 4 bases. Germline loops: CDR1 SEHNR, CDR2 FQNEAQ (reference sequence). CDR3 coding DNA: TGTGCCAGCAGCTTAGGCTCAGCGGGAGGTCCCGGGTACAATGAGCAGTTCTTC. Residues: CASSLGSAGGPGYNEQFF.

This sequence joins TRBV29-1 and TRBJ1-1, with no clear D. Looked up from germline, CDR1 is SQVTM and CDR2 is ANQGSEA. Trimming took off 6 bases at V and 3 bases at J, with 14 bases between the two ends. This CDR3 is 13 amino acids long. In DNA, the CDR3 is TGCAGCGTCTACAGTGGGTCTTACACTGAAGCTTTCTTT. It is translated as CSVYSGSYTEAFF.

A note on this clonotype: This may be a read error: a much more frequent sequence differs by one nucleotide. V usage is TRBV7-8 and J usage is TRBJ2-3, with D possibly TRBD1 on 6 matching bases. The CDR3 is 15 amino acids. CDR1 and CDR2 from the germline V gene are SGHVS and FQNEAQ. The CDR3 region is CASSLTGARTDAQYF. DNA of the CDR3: TGTGCCAGCAGCCTGACAGGCGCTCGCACAGATGCGCAGTATTTT.

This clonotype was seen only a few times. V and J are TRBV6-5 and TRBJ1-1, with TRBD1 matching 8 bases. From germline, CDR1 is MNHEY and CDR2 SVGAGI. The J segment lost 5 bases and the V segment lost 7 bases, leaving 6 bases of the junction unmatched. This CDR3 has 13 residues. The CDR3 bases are TGTGCCAGCACCTCGACAGGGGATACTGAAGCTTTCTTT. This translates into CASTSTGDTEAFF.

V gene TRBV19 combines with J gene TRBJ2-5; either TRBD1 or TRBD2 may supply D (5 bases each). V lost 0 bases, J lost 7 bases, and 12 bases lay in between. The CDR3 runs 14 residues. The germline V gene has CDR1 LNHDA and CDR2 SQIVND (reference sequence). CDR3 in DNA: TGTGCCAGTAGTATAGATGACATGGGGGTGACCCAGTACTTC. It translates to CASSIDDMGVTQYF.

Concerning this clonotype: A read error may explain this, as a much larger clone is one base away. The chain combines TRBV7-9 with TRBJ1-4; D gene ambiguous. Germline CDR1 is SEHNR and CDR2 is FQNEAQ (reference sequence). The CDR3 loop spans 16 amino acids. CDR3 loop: CASSESLKGTNEKLVF. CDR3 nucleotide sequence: TGTGCCAGCAGCGAGTCACTCAAGGGCACTAATGAAAAACTGGTTTTT.

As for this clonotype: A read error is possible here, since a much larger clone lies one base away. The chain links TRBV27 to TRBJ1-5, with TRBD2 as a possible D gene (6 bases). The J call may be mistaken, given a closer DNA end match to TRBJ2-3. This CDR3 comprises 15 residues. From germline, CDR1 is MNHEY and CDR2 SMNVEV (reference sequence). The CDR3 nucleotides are TGTGCCAGCAGCCCCGTTTTGGGGGGTTTACGGCCCCAGTATTTT. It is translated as CASSPVLGGLRPQYF.

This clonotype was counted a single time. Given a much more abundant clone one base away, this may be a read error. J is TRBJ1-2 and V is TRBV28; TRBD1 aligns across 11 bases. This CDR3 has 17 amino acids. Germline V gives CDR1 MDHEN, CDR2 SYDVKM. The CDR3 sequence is CVSSTGQGAVHPYGYTF. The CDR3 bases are TGTGTCAGCAGTACCGGACAGGGGGCAGTTCACCCATATGGCTACACCTTC.